A single sample is the source of the 5 T cell receptor beta chains below, sequenced in a study of T cells in Graves' hyperthyroidism and ophthalmopathy. Template material for amplifying TCR beta CDR3 regions consisted of RNA transcripts. Researchers ran a first-round RT-PCR on the TCR CDR3 using the HTBI primer set. MiXCR, run by TCRdb on the multiplex PCR reads, gives a single entry per CDR3 protein. The sample holds 250,000 to 300,000 distinct CDR3 sequences, around 15% seen once. The sample taken for sequencing was blood. These receptors all stem from a middle-aged woman with Graves' hyperthyroidism.

This clonotype was observed many times. J is TRBJ2-3 and V is TRBV28, with a tentative D call TRBD1 (5 bases). This CDR3 spans 11 amino acids. V lost 4 bases to trimming and J lost 9 bases, with 8 bases between them. CDR1 is MDHEN, CDR2 SYDVKM, per germline. The CDR3 loop is CASSWGGTQYF. The CDR3 DNA reads as TGTGCCAGCAGTTGGGGCGGCACGCAGTATTTT.

At least ten counts were recorded for this clonotype. The chain links TRBV7-2 to TRBJ2-1; D is perhaps TRBD2 (7 bases). The ends were cut back, 1 base at V and 6 bases at J, with 16 bases in the middle. The CDR3 is made up of 16 amino acids. CDR1 and CDR2 (germline): SGHTA, FQGNSA. The CDR3, as DNA: TGTGCCAGCAGCTTAGGGGGAGGGACAAGTGCCAATGAGCAGTTCTTC. Residues: CASSLGGGTSANEQFF. Full variable domain (rest looked up from reference TRBV7-2 and TRBJ2-1): GAGVSQSPSNKVTEKGKDVELRCDPISGHTALYWYRQSLGQGLEFLIYFQGNSAPDKSGLPSDRFSAERTGGSVSTLTIQRTQQEDSAVYLCASSLGGGTSANEQFFGPGTRLTVL.

This clonotype was seen at least ten times. Here the CDR3 reads CASSQEIHETQYF. In DNA form, the CDR3 reads TGTGCCAGCAGCCAAGAGATCCACGAGACCCAGTACTTC. This chain joins TRBV14 and TRBJ2-5, with D uncertain. The CDR3 has 13 residues. Trimming left V 0 bases short and J 5 bases short, with 7 bases between. Per the germline V gene, CDR1 is SGHDN and CDR2 is FVKESK. Full variable domain (remainder filled in from reference TRBV14 and TRBJ2-5): EAGVTQFPSHSVIEKGQTVTLRCDPISGHDNLYWYRRVMGKEIKFLLHFVKESKQDESGMPNNRFLAERTGGTYSTLKVQPAELEDSGVYFCASSQEIHETQYFGPGTRLLVL.

This clonotype was seen a handful of times. The J gene is TRBJ2-1, the V gene TRBV7-8, with D hard to call. The CDR3 has 15 amino acids. V gave up 5 bases and J gave up 9 bases, with 20 bases separating them. Germline V gene sequence: CDR1 SGHVS, CDR2 FQNEAQ. This chain's CDR3 is CASSRPGYVGSEQFF. DNA for the CDR3: TGTGCCAGCAGCCGACCCGGCTACGTAGGGTCTGAGCAGTTCTTC.

This clonotype has at least ten counts. The chain has TRBV12-3 or TRBV12-4 and TRBJ2-3; D uncertain. The CDR3 runs 13 residues. The ends were cut back, 3 bases at V and 2 bases at J, with 6 bases in the middle. In DNA form, the CDR3 reads TGTGCCAGCAGTTTCAGGACCACAGATACGCAGTATTTT. It encodes CASSFRTTDTQYF.